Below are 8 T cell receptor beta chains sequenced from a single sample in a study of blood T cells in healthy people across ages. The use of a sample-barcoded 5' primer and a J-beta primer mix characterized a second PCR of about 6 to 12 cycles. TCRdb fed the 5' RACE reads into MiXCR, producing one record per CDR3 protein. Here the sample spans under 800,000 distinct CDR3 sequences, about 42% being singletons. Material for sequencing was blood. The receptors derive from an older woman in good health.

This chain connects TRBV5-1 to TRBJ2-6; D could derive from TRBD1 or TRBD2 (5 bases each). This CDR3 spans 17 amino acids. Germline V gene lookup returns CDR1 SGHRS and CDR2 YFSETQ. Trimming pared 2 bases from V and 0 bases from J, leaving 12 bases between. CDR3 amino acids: CASSLGGHPSGANVLTF. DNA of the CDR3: TGCGCCAGCAGCTTAGGAGGACACCCCTCTGGGGCCAACGTCCTGACTTTC.

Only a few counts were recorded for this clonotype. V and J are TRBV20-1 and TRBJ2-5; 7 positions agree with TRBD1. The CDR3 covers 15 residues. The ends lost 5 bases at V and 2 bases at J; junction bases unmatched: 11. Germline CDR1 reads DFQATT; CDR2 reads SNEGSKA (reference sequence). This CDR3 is CSAPPRQGGQETQYF. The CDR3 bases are TGCAGTGCTCCTCCCCGACAGGGCGGACAAGAGACCCAGTACTTC.

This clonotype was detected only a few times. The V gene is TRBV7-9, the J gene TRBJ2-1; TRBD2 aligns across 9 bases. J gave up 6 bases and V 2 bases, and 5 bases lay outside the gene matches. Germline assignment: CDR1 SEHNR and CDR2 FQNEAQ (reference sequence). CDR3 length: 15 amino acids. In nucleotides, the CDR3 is TGTGCCAGCAGCTTAATGGCGGGAGGGGTCAATGAGCAGTTCTTC. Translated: CASSLMAGGVNEQFF. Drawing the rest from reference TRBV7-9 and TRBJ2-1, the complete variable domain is DTGVSQNPRHKITKRGQNVTFRCDPISEHNRLYWYRQTLGQGPEFLTYFQNEAQLEKSRLLSDRFSAERPKGSFSTLEIQRTEQGDSAMYLCASSLMAGGVNEQFFGPGTRLTVL.

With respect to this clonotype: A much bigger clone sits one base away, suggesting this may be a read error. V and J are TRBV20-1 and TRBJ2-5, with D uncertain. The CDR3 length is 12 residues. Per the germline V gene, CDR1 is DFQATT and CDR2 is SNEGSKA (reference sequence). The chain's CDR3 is CRARLSQETQYF. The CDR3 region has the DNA TGCAGGGCTAGACTTTCCCAAGAGACCCAGTACTTC.

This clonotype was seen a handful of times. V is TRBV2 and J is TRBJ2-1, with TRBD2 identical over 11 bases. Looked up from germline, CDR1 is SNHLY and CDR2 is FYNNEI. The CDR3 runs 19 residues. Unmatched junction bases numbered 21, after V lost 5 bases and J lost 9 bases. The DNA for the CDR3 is TGTGCCAGCAGTTCGCGATCCCCTTCACTAGCGGGAGCGAGTAGTGAGCAGTTCTTC. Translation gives CASSSRSPSLAGASSEQFF.

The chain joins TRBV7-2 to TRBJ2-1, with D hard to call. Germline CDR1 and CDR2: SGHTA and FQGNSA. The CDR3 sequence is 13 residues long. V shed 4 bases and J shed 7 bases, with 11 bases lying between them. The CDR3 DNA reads TGTGCCAGCAGCTCCCGGATTAGGAATGAGCAGTTCTTC. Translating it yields CASSSRIRNEQFF. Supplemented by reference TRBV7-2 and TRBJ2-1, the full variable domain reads GAGVSQSPSNKVTEKGKDVELRCDPISGHTALYWYRQSLGQGLEFLIYFQGNSAPDKSGLPSDRFSAERTGGSVSTLTIQRTQQEDSAVYLCASSSRIRNEQFFGPGTRLTVL.

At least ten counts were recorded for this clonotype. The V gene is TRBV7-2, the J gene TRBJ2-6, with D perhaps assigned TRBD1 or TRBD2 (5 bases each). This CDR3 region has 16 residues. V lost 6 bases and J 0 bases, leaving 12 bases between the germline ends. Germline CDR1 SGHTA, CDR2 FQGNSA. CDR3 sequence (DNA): TGTGCCAGCAGTCAGGGACGTATCTCTGGGGCCAACGTCCTGACTTTC. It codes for CASSQGRISGANVLTF.

The CDR3: CASSEGGAGVEEKLFF. The CDR3 DNA follows: TGTGCCAGCAGTGAAGGTGGGGCAGGGGTCGAAGAAAAACTGTTTTTT. This chain connects TRBV25-1 to TRBJ1-4; possible D gene TRBD1, 6 bases. CDR3 length: 16 amino acids. Trimming removed 2 bases from V and 8 bases from J, with 18 bases in between. CDR1 is MGHDK, CDR2 SYGVNS, per germline. Filled out from reference TRBV25-1 and TRBJ1-4, the complete variable domain reads EADIYQTPRYLVIGTGKKITLECSQTMGHDKMYWYQQDPGMELHLIHYSYGVNSTEKGDLSSESTVSRIRTEHFPLTLESARPSHTSQYLCASSEGGAGVEEKLFFGSGTQLSVL.